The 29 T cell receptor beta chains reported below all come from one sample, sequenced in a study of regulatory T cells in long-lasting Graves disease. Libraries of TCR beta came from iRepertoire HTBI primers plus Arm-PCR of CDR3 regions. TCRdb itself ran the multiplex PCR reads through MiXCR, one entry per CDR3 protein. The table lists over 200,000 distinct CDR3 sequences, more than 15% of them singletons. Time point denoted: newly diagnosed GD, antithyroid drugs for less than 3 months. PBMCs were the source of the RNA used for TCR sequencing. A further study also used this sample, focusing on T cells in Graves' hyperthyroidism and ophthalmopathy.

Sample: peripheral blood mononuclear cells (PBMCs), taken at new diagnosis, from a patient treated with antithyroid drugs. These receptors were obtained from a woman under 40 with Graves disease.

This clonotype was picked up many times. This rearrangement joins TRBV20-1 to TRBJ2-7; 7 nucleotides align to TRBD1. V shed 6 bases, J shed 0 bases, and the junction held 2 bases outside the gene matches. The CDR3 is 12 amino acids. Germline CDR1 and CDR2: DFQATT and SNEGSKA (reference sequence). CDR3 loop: CSANRGSYEQYF. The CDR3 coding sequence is TGCAGTGCGAACAGGGGCTCCTACGAGCAGTACTTC.

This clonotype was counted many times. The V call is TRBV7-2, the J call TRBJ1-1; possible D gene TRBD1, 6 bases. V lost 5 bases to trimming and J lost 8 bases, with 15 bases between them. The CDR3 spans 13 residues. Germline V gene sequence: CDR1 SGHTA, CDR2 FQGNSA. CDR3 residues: CASSPNQGSEAFF. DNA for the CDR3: TGTGCCAGCAGCCCGAACCAGGGGAGCGAAGCTTTCTTT.

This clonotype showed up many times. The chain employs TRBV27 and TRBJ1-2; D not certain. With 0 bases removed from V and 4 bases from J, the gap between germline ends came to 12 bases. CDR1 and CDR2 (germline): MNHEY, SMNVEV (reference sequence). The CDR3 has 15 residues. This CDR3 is CASSLSWEASYGYTF. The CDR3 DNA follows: TGTGCCAGCAGTTTATCATGGGAGGCCAGCTATGGCTACACCTTC.

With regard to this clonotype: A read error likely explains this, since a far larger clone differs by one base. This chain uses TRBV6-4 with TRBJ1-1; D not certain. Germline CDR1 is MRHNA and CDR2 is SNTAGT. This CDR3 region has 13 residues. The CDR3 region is CASSYSRNTEASF. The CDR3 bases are TGTGCCAGCAGTTACTCCAGGAACACTGAAGCTTCCTTT.

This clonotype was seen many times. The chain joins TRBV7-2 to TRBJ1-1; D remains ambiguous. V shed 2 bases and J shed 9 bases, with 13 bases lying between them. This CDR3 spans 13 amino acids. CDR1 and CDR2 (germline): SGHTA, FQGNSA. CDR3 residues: CASSLTGQIQAFF. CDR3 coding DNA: TGTGCCAGCAGCTTAACTGGGCAAATTCAAGCTTTCTTT.

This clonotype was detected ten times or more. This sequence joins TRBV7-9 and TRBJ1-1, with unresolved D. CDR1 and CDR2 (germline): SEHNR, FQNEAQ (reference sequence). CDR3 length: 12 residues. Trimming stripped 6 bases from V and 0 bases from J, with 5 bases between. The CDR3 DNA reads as TGTGCCAGCAGTATCGTGAACACTGAAGCTTTCTTT. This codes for CASSIVNTEAFF.

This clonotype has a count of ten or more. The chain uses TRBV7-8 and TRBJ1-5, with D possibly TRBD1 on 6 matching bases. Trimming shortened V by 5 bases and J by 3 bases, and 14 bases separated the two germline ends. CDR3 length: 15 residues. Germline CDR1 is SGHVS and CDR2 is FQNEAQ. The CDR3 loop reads CASSPGRGPNQPQHF. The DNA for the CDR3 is TGTGCCAGCAGCCCCGGCAGGGGCCCCAATCAGCCCCAGCATTTT.

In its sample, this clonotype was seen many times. The CDR3 protein is CASSRPTRGTDTQYF. Here the CDR3 DNA reads TGTGCCAGCAGCCGACCGACCAGGGGCACAGATACGCAGTATTTT. The chain employs TRBV3-1 and TRBJ2-3, with TRBD1 as a possible D gene (5 bases). CDR3 size: 15 residues. Trimming took 4 bases from V and 1 from J, leaving 12 bases between them. The germline CDR1 and CDR2 sequences are LGHDT and YNNKEL (reference sequence).

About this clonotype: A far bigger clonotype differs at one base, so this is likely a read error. This chain's CDR3 is CASSYSSGSGEQCF. Here the CDR3 DNA reads TGTGCCAGCAGTTACTCATCGGGGTCGGGCGAGCAGTGCTTC. The chain employs TRBV6-9 and TRBJ2-7; D is perhaps TRBD2 (5 bases). CDR3 length equals 14 residues. From germline, CDR1 is MNHGY and CDR2 SVAAGI.

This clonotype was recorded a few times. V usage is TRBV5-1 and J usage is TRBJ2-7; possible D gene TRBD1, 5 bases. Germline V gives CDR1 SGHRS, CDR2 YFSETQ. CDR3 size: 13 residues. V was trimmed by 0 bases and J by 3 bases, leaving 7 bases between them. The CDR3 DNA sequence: TGCGCCAGCAGCTTGGTTCAGGGCTACGAGCAGTACTTC. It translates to CASSLVQGYEQYF.

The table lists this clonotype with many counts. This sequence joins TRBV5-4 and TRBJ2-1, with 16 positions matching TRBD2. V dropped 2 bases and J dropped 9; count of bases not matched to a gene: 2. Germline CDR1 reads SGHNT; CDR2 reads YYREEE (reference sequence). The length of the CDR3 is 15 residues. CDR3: CASSFGTSGGAEQFF. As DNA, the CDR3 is TGTGCCAGCAGCTTCGGGACTAGCGGGGGGGCTGAGCAGTTCTTC. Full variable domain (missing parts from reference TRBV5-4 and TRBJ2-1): ETGVTQSPTHLIKTRGQQVTLRCSSQSGHNTVSWYQQALGQGPQFIFQYYREEENGRGNFPPRFSGLQFPNYSSELNVNALELDDSALYLCASSFGTSGGAEQFFGPGTRLTVL.

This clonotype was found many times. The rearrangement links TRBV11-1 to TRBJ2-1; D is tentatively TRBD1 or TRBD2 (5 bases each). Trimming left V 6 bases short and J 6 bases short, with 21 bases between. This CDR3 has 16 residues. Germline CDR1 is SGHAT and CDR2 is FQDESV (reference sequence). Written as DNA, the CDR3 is TGTGCCAGCAGTTTTAACTCCCGGGACGGACTCAATGAGCAGTTCTTC. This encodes CASSFNSRDGLNEQFF.

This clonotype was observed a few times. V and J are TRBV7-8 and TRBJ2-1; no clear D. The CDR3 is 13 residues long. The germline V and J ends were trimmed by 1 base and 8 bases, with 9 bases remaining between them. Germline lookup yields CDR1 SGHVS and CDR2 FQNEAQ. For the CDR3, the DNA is TGTGCCAGCAGCTTAGGTAAATACCATGAGCAGTTCTTC. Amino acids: CASSLGKYHEQFF.

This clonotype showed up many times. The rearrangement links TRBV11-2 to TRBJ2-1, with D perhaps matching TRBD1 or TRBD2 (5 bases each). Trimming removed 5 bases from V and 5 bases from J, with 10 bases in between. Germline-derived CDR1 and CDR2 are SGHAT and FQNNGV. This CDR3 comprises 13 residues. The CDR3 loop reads CASSPGADNEQFF. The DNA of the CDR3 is TGTGCCAGCAGCCCCGGGGCGGACAATGAGCAGTTCTTC.

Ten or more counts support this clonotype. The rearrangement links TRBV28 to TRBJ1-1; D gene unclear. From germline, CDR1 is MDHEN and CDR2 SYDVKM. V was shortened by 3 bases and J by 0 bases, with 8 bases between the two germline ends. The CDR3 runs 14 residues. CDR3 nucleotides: TGTGCCAGCAGTTTGGTGAATTTGAACACTGAAGCTTTCTTT. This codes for CASSLVNLNTEAFF.

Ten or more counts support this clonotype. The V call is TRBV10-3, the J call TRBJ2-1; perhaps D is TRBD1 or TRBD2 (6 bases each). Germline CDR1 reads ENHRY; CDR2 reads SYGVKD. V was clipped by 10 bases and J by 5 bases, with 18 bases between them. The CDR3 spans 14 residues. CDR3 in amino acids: CATTGRDGDNEQFF. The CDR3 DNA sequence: TGTGCCACCACAGGGCGGGACGGCGACAATGAGCAGTTCTTC.

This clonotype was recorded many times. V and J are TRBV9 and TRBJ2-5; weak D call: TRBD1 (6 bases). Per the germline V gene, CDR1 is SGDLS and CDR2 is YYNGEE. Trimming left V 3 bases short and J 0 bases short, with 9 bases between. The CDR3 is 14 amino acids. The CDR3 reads CASSAGQNQETQYF. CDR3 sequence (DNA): TGTGCCAGCAGCGCCGGACAGAACCAAGAGACCCAGTACTTC.

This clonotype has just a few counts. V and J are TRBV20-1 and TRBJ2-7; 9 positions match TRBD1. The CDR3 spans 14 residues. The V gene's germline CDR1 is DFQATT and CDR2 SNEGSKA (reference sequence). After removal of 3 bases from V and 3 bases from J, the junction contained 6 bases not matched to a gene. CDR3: CSARRDRDLYEQYF. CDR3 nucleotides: TGCAGTGCTAGGCGGGACAGGGACCTCTACGAGCAGTACTTC.

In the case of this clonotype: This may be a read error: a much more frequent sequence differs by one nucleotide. The CDR3 DNA is TGTGCCATCGGGCCACCCGACGGGGGTGGTATAGATACGCAGTATTTT. Encoded protein: CAIGPPDGGGIDTQYF. V usage is TRBV10-3 and J usage is TRBJ2-3; perhaps TRBD2 as D (6 bases). The CDR3 contains 16 residues. Trimming shortened V by 8 bases and J by 5 bases, and 23 bases separated the two germline ends. Germline lookup yields CDR1 ENHRY and CDR2 SYGVKD.

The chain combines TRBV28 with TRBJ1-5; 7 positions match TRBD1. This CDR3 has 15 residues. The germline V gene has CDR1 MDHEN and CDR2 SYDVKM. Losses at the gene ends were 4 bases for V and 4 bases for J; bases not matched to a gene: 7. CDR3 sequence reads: CASSSTGRGNQPQHF. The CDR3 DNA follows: TGTGCCAGCAGTTCGACAGGGAGGGGGAATCAGCCCCAGCATTTT.

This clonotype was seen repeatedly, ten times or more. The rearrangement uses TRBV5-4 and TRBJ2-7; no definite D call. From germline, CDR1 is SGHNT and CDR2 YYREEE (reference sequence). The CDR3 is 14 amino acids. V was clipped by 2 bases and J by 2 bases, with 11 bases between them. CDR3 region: CASSLWGQTYEQYF. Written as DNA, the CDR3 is TGTGCCAGCAGCTTATGGGGTCAAACCTACGAGCAGTACTTC.

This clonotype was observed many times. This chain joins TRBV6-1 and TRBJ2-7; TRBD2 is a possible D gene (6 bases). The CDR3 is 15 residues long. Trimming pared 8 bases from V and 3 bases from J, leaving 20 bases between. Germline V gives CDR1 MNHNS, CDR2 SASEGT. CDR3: CASATQMGGFYEQYF. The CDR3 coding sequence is TGTGCCAGCGCTACCCAAATGGGGGGTTTCTACGAGCAGTACTTC.

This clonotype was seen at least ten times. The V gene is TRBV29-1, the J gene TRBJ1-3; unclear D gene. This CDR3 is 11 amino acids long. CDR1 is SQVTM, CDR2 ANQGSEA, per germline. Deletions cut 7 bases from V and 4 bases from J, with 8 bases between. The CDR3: CSGLVGNTIYF. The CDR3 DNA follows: TGCAGCGGATTGGTGGGAAACACCATATATTTT.

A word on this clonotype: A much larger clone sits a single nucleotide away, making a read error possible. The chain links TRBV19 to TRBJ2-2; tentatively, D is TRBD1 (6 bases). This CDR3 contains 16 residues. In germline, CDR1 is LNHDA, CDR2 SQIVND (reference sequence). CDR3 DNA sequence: TGTGCCAGTAGTATTTGGGGGCATTCGGGCACCGGGGAGCCGTTTTTT. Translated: CASSIWGHSGTGEPFF.

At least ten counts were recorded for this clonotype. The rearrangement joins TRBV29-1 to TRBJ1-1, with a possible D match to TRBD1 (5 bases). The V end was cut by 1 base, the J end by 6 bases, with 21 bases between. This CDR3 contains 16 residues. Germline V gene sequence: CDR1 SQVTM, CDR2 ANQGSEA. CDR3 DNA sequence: TGCAGCGTTGAAGGGGGTCTGGGGGAGATGTACGCTGAAGCTTTCTTT. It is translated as CSVEGGLGEMYAEAFF. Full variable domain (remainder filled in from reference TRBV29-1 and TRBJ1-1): SAVISQKPSRDICQRGTSLTIQCQVDSQVTMMFWYRQQPGQSLTLIATANQGSEATYESGFVIDKFPISRPNLTFSTLTVSNMSPEDSSIYLCSVEGGLGEMYAEAFFGQGTRLTVV.

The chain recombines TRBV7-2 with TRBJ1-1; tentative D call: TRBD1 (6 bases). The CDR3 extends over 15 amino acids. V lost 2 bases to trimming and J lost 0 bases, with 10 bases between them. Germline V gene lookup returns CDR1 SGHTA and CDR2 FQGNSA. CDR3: CASSLRGALNTEAFF. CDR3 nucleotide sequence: TGTGCCAGCAGCTTACGGGGGGCTCTGAACACTGAAGCTTTCTTT. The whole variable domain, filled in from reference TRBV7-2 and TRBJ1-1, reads GAGVSQSPSNKVTEKGKDVELRCDPISGHTALYWYRQSLGQGLEFLIYFQGNSAPDKSGLPSDRFSAERTGGSVSTLTIQRTQQEDSAVYLCASSLRGALNTEAFFGQGTRLTVV.

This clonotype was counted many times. CDR3 protein: CSASGDRGQYF. CDR3 DNA sequence: TGCAGTGCTAGTGGGGACAGGGGGCAGTATTTT. This rearrangement joins TRBV20-1 to TRBJ2-3; 10 bases fit TRBD1. The germline CDR1 and CDR2 sequences are DFQATT and SNEGSKA (reference sequence). Trimming cost V 3 bases and J 11 bases; bases outside gene matches: 2. The CDR3 totals 11 residues.

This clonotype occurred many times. DNA of the CDR3: TGTGCCAGCTCGAGTGGCTCCTACAATGAGCAGTTCTTC. Translated: CASSSGSYNEQFF. The chain joins TRBV7-8 to TRBJ2-1; D remains unclear. CDR1 and CDR2 (germline): SGHVS, FQNEAQ. This CDR3 contains 13 residues. V lost 8 bases, J lost 0 bases, and 8 bases lay in between.

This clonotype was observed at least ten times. This CDR3 is CASSGSRLNTEAFF. CDR3 nucleotide sequence: TGTGCCAGCAGCGGATCAAGGCTGAACACTGAAGCTTTCTTT. V usage is TRBV5-4 and J usage is TRBJ1-1; unclear D gene. CDR1 and CDR2 (germline): SGHNT, YYREEE (reference sequence). The CDR3 extends over 14 amino acids. V shed 4 bases and J shed 0 bases, with 10 bases lying between them.